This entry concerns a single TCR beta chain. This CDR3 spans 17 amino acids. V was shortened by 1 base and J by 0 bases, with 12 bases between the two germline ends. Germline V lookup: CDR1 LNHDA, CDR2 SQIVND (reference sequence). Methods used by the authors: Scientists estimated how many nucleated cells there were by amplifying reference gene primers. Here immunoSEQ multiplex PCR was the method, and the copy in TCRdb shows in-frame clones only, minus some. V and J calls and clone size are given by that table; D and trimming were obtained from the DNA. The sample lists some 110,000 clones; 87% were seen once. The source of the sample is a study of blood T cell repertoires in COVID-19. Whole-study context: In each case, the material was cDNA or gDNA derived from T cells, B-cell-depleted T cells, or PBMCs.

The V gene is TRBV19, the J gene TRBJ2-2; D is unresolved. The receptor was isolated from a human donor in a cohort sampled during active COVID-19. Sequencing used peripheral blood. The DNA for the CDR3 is TGTGCCAGTAGTATAGTCGGTAGACGGGCGAACACCGGGGAGCTGTTTTTT. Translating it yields CASSIVGRRANTGELFF.